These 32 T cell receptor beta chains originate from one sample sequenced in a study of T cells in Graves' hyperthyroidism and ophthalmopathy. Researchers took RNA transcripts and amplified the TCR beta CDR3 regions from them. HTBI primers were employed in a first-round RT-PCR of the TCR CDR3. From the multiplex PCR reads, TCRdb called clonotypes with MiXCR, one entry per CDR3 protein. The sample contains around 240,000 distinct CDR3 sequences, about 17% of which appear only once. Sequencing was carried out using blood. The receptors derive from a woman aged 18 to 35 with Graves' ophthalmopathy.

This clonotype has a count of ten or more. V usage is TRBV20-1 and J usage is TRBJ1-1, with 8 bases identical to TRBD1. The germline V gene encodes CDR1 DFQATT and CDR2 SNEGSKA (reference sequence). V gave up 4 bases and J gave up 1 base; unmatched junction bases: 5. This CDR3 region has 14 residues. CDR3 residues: CSATGQAANTEAFF. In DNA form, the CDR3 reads TGCAGTGCTACGGGACAGGCGGCGAACACTGAAGCTTTCTTT.

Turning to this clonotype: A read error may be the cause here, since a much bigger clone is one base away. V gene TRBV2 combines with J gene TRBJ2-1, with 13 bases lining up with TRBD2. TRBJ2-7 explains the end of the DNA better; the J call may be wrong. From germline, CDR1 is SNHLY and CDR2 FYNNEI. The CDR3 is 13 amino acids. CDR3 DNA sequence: TGTGCCGAAACTAGCGGGAGGGCCAATGAGCAGTACTTC. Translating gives CAETSGRANEQYF.

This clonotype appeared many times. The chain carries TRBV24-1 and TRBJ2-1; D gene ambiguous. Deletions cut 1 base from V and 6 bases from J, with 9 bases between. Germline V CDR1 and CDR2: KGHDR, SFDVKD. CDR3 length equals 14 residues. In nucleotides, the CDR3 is TGTGCCACCAGTGATTTTGGAACAGTCAATGAGCAGTTCTTC. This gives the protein CATSDFGTVNEQFF.

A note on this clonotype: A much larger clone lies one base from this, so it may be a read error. The DNA of the CDR3 is TGTGCCAGCAGCCAAGTTTACGGTAGCAATCAGCCCCAGCATTTT. As protein: CASSQVYGSNQPQHF. The chain joins TRBV4-2 to TRBJ1-5; D is undetermined. This CDR3 is 15 amino acids long. The germline V and J ends were trimmed by 1 base and 0 bases, with 7 bases remaining between them. The germline V gene encodes CDR1 LGHNA and CDR2 YNFKEQ.

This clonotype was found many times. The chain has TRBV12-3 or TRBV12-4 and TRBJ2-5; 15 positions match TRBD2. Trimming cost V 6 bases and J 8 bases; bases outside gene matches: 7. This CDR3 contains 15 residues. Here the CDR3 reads CASRPGTSGGSTQYF. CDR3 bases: TGTGCCAGCAGACCGGGGACTAGCGGGGGGTCCACCCAGTACTTC.

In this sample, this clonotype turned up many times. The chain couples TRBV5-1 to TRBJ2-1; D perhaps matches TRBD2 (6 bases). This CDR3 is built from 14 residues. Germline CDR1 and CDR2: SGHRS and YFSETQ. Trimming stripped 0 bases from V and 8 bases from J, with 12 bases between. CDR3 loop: CASSLVPSVYEQFF. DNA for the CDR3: TGCGCCAGCAGCTTGGTTCCTAGCGTCTATGAGCAGTTCTTC.

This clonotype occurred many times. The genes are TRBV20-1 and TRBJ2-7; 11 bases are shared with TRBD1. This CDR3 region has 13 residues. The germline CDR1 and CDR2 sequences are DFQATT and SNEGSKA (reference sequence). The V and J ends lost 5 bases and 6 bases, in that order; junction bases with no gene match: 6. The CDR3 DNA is TGCAGTGCTGGACAGGGGGCCACGGGCGAGCAGTACTTC. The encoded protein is CSAGQGATGEQYF.

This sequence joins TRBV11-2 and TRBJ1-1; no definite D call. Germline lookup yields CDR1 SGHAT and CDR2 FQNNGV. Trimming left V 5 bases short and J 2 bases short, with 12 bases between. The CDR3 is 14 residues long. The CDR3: CASSQTAVNTEAFF. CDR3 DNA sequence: TGTGCCAGCAGCCAAACGGCAGTTAACACTGAAGCTTTCTTT.

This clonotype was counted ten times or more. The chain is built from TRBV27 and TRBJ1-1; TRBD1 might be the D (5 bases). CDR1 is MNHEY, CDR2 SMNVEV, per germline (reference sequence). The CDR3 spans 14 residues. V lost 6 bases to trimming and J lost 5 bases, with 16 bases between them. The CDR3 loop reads CASSLTQGKTEAFF. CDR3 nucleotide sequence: TGTGCCAGCAGCCTCACCCAGGGTAAGACTGAAGCTTTCTTT.

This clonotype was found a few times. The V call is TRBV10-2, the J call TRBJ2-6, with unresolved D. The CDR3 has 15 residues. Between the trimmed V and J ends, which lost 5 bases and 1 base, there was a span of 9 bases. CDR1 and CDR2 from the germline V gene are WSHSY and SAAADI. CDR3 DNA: TGCGCCAGCAGTATCACAGATTCTGGGGCCAACGTCCTGACTTTC. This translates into CASSITDSGANVLTF.

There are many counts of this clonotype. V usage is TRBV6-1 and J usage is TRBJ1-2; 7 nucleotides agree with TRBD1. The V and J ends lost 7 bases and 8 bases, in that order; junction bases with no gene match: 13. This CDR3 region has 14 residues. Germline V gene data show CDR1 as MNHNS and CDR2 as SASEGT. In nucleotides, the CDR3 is TGTGCCAGCAAACCATCAGGGGGGCCACGGGGCTACACCTTC. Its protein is CASKPSGGPRGYTF.

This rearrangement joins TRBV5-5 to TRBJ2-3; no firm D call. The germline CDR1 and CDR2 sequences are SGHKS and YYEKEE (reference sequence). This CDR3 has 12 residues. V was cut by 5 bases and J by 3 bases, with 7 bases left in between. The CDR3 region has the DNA TGTGCCAGCAGGTCGCGGACAGATACGCAGTATTTT. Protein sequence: CASRSRTDTQYF.

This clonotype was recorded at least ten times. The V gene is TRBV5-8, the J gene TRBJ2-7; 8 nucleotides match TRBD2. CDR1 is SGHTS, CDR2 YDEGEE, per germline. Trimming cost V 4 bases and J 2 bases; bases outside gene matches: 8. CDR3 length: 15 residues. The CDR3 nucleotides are TGTGCCAGCAGCCCCACGGCCGGGGGGGCCTACGAGCAGTACTTC. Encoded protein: CASSPTAGGAYEQYF. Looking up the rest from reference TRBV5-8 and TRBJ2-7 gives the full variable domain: EAGVTQSPTHLIKTRGQQATLRCSPISGHTSVYWYQQALGLGLQFLLWYDEGEERNRGNFPPRFSGRQFPNYSSELNVNALELEDSALYLCASSPTAGGAYEQYFGPGTRLTVT.

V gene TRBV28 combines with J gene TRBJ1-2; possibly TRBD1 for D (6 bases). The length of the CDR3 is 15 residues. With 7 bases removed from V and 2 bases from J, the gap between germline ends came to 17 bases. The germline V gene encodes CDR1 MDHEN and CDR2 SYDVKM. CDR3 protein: CASTRLRQANYGYTF. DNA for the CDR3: TGTGCCAGCACTCGACTGCGACAGGCAAACTATGGCTACACCTTC.

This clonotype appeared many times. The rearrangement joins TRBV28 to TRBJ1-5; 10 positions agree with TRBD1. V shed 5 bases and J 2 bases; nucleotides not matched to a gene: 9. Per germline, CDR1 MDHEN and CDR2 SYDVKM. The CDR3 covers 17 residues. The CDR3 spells CASSTGQGIFGNQPQHF. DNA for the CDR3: TGTGCCAGCAGTACGGGACAGGGGATTTTCGGCAATCAGCCCCAGCATTTT.

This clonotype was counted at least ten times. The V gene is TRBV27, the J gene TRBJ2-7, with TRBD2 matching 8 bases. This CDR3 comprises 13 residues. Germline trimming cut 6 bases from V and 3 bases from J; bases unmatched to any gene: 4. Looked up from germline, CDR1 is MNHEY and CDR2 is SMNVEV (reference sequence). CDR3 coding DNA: TGTGCCAGCAGCCCGGGACTAGGCTACGAGCAGTACTTC. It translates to CASSPGLGYEQYF.

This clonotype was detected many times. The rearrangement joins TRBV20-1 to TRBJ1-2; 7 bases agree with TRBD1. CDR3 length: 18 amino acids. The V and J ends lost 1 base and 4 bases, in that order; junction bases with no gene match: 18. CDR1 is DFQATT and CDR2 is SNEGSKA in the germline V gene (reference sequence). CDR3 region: CSARGSLTSRDRSYGYTF. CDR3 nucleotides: TGCAGTGCTAGAGGTTCCCTCACTAGCAGGGACAGAAGCTATGGCTACACCTTC.

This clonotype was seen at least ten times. The CDR3 is CASRTDGGKYTF. The CDR3 coding sequence is TGTGCCTCCAGGACGGACGGGGGAAAGTACACCTTC. The chain couples TRBV30 to TRBJ1-2; tentative D call: TRBD1 (5 bases). Germline assignment: CDR1 GTSNPN and CDR2 SVGIG (reference sequence). Trimming took off 7 bases at V and 11 bases at J, with 20 bases between the two ends. CDR3 length: 12 amino acids.

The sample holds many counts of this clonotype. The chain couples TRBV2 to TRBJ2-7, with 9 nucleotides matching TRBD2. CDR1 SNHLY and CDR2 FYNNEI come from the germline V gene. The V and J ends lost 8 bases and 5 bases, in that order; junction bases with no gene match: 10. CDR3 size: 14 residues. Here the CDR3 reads CASGAGGQFDEQYF. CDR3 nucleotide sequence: TGTGCCAGCGGGGCGGGAGGGCAGTTTGACGAGCAGTACTTC.

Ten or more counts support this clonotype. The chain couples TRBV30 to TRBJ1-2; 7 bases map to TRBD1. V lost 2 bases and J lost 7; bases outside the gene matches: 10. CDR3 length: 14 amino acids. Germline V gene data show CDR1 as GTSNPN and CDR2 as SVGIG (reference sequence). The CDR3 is CAWSPDRVGIGYTF. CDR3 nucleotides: TGTGCCTGGAGTCCCGACAGGGTTGGAATTGGCTACACCTTC. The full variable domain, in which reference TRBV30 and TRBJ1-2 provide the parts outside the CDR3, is SQTIHQWPATLVQPVGSPLSLECTVEGTSNPNLYWYRQAAGRGLQLLFYSVGIGQISSEVPQNLSASRPQDRQFILSSKKLLLSDSGFYLCAWSPDRVGIGYTFGSGTRLTVV.

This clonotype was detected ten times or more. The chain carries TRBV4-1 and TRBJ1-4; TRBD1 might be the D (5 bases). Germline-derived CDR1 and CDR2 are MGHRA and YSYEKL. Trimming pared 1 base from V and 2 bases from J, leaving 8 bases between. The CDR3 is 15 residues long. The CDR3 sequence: CASSQVGATNEKLFF. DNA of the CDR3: TGCGCCAGCAGCCAAGTCGGGGCCACTAATGAAAAACTGTTTTTT.

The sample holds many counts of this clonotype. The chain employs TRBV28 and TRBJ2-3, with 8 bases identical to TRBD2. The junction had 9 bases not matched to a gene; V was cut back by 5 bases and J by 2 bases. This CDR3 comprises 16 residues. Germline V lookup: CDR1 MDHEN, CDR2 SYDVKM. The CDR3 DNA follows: TGTGCCAGCAGTCAGGGACTAGTTGCGCCCACAGATACGCAGTATTTT. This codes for CASSQGLVAPTDTQYF. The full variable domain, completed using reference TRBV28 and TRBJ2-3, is DVKVTQSSRYLVKRTGEKVFLECVQDMDHENMFWYRQDPGLGLRLIYFSYDVKMKEKGDIPEGYSVSREKKERFSLILESASTNQTSMYLCASSQGLVAPTDTQYFGPGTRLTVL.

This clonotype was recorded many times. The CDR3 DNA sequence: TGTGCCAGCAGCTTGGACGGACAGGGGAACTACGAGCAGTACTTC. Translating gives CASSLDGQGNYEQYF. The chain is built from TRBV5-6 and TRBJ2-7; 9 bases match TRBD1. CDR3 size: 15 residues. The germline V gene has CDR1 SGHDT and CDR2 YYEEEE. V was pared by 0 bases and J by 3 bases, with 4 bases of the junction left unmatched.

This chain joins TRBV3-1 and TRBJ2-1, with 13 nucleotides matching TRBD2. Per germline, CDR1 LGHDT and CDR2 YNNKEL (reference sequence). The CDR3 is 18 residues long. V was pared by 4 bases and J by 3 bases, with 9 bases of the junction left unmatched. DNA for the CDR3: TGTGCCAGCAGCCCTGTCCGAGGACTAGCGGGAGTCTACAATGAGCAGTTCTTC. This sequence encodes CASSPVRGLAGVYNEQFF.

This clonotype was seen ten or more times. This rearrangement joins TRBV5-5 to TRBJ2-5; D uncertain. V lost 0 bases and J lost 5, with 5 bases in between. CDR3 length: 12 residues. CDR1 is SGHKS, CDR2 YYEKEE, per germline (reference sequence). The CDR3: CASSLVRETQYF. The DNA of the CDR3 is TGTGCCAGCAGCTTGGTCAGGGAGACCCAGTACTTC. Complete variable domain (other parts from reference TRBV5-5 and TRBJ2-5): DAGVTQSPTHLIKTRGQQVTLRCSPISGHKSVSWYQQVLGQGPQFIFQYYEKEERGRGNFPDRFSARQFPNYSSELNVNALLLGDSALYLCASSLVRETQYFGPGTRLLVL.

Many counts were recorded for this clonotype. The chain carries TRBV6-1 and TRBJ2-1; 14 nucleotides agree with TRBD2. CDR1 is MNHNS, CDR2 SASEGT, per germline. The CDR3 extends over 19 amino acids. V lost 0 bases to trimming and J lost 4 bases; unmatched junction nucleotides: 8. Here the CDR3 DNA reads TGTGCCAGCAGTGAAGCGAGACTAGCGGGAGGGCCGGGGTACAATGAGCAGTTCTTC. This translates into CASSEARLAGGPGYNEQFF.

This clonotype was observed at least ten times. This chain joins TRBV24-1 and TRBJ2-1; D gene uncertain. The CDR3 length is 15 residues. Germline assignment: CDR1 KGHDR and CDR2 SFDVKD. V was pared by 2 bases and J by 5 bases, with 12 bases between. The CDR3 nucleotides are TGTGCCACCAGTGATTATGGGAACCTCGACAATGAGCAGTTCTTC. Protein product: CATSDYGNLDNEQFF.

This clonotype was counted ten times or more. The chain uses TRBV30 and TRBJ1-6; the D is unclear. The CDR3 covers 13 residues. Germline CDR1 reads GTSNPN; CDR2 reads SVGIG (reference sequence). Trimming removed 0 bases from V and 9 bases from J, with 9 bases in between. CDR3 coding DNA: TGTGCCTGGAGTGTTATGGGCAGTTCACCCCTCCACTTT. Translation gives CAWSVMGSSPLHF.

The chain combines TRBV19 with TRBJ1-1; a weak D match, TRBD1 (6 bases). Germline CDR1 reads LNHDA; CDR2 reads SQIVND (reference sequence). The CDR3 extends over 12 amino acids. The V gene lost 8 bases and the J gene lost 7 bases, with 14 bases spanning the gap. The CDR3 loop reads CASRGGGLEAFF. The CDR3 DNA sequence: TGTGCCAGTCGGGGGGGCGGCCTTGAAGCTTTCTTT.

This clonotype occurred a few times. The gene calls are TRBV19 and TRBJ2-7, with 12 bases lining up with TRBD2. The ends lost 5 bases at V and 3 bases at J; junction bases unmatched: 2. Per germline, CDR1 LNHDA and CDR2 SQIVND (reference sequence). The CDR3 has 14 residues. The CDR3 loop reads CASSVTSGSYEQYF. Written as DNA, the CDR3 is TGTGCCAGTAGTGTGACTAGCGGGAGCTACGAGCAGTACTTC. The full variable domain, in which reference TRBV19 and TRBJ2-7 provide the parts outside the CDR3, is DGGITQSPKYLFRKEGQNVTLSCEQNLNHDAMYWYRQDPGQGLRLIYYSQIVNDFQKGDIAEGYSVSREKKESFPLTVTSAQKNPTAFYLCASSVTSGSYEQYFGPGTRLTVT.

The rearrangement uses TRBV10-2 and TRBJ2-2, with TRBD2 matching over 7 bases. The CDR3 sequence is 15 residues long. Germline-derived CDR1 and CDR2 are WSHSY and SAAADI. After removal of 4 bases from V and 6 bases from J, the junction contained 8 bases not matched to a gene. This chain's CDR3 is CASSAAGALSGELFF. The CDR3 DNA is TGCGCCAGCAGTGCGGCGGGAGCTCTATCCGGGGAGCTGTTTTTT.

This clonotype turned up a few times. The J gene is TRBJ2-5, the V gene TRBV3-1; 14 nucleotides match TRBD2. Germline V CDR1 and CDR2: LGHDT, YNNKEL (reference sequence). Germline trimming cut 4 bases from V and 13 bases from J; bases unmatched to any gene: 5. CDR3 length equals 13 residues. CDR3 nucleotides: TGTGCCAGCAGCCCGGGGACTAGCGGGAGAGGGTACTTC. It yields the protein CASSPGTSGRGYF.